This is a list of T cell receptor beta chains from one sample in a study of PD-L1 blockade in urothelial cancer. Method: immunoSEQ multiplex PCR; TCRdb's copy keeps in-frame clones and lacks some. The table lists under 150,000 clones, around 89% of them singletons. The source was PBMCs, collected around atezolizumab (anti-PD-L1) treatment. The receptors derive from a man in his sixties with urothelial cancer. CDR3s include the opening cysteine and the closing phenylalanine or tryptophan. A D gene is named only where the DNA matches it firmly. Rows give clone size only sometimes, using once, few, many, or a class for an expanded clone.

abundance,d_gene,v_gene,j_gene,CDR3nt,CDR3aa
.,TRBD2,TRBV2,TRBJ2-1,TGTGCCAGCGAGGACTTACTAGCGGGGGGCAATGAGCAGTTCTTC,CASEDLLAGGNEQFF
.,.,TRBV7-8,TRBJ1-5,TGTGCCAGCAGCCTTGCTGGGGGACTCGGGCAGCCCCAGCATTTT,CASSLAGGLGQPQHF
.,TRBD1,TRBV7-2,TRBJ2-4,TGTGCCAGCAGCTTGGACAGGGGAAGTTGGGAAAACATTCAGTACTTC,CASSLDRGSWENIQYF
.,.,TRBV4-1,TRBJ2-3,TGCGCCAGCAGCTCGGCAGGGGCCACAGATACGCAGTATTTT,CASSSAGATDTQYF
once,.,TRBV6-6,TRBJ1-2,TGTGCCAGCAGTGGACAGAGCCTAAACTATGGCTACACCTTC,CASSGQSLNYGYTF
.,TRBD1,TRBV27,TRBJ1-1,TGTGCCAGCAGTTATAATAGCAGGGGGCTGTCAGAGAACACTGAAGCTTTCTTT,CASSYNSRGLSENTEAFF
.,.,TRBV14,TRBJ2-1,TGTGCCAGCAGCCAAGTGGTTCGGGGTGAGCAGTTCTTC,CASSQVVRGEQFF
.,.,TRBV14,TRBJ1-2,TGTGCCAGCAGCCAAGATCTGAACAGGCTAGACGGCTACACCTTC,CASSQDLNRLDGYTF
.,.,TRBV14,TRBJ2-5,TGTGCCAGCAGCCAAGGTGGGGGGACCCTACAGACCCAGTACTTC,CASSQGGGTLQTQYF
.,.,TRBV27,TRBJ2-5,TGTGCCAGCAGTAGGGGGTATTTTCAAGAGACCCAGTACTTC,CASSRGYFQETQYF
.,.,TRBV5-6,TRBJ2-3,TGTGCCAGCAGCTTGGAATCGGTGAGCACAGATACGCAGTATTTT,CASSLESVSTDTQYF
.,.,TRBV7-6,TRBJ2-7,TGTGCCAGCAGCTTTGCACTCGGGTCCTACGAGCAGTACTTC,CASSFALGSYEQYF
.,.,TRBV12-5,TRBJ2-1,TGTGCTAGTGGTTTGCTCCATGAGCAGTTCTTC,CASGLLHEQFF
.,.,TRBV6-5,TRBJ1-3,TGTGCCAGCAGTTACTCAGGGGTCTCTGGAAACACCATATATTTT,CASSYSGVSGNTIYF
.,.,TRBV5-6,TRBJ2-7,TGTGCCAGCAGCTTTGGGCAGGGGAACGAGCAGTACTTC,CASSFGQGNEQYF
.,.,TRBV14,TRBJ2-2,TGTGCCAGCAGCCAAGAAGAGAGGGGGGAGCTGTTTTTT,CASSQEERGELFF
.,TRBD1,TRBV7-9,TRBJ2-7,TGTGCCAGCAGCTTCCCCAAGGGGGCTTACGAGCAGTACTTC,CASSFPKGAYEQYF
.,TRBD2,TRBV19,TRBJ2-3,TGTGCCAGTAGTAGGAGACTAGCGGGAACAACAGATACGCAGTATTTT,CASSRRLAGTTDTQYF
.,TRBD1,TRBV9,TRBJ2-3,TGTGCCAGCAGCGTAGCTCGTACAGGGGTGACTAGCACAGATACGCAGTATTTT,CASSVARTGVTSTDTQYF
.,TRBD2,TRBV7-2,TRBJ2-7,TGTGCCAGCAGGCTGAGCGGGGGCTACGAGCAGTACTTC,CASRLSGGYEQYF
.,TRBD2,TRBV7-9,TRBJ2-1,TGTGCCAGCAGCTCTGTGGGACTAGCATACAATGAGCAGTTCTTC,CASSSVGLAYNEQFF
.,.,TRBV28,TRBJ2-3,TGTGCCAGCAGCCTCGGAGCCGGAGATACGCAGTATTTT,CASSLGAGDTQYF
.,.,TRBV7-9,TRBJ1-6,TGTGCCAGCAGCCCCGGAGGGGGGGCGAGTAATTCACCCCTCCACTTT,CASSPGGGASNSPLHF
once,.,TRBV21-1,TRBJ2-7,TGTGCCAGCAGCAAAGTGAGTATATTTGGCTACGAGCAGTACTTC,CASSKVSIFGYEQYF
few,TRBD1,TRBV5-1,TRBJ1-6,TGCGCCAGCAGCTCAAACGTACAGGGGAATTATGGTAATTCACCCCTCCACTTT,CASSSNVQGNYGNSPLHF
.,TRBD1,TRBV2,TRBJ1-2,TGTGCCAGCGGGCCGGGACAGGGTTCTGGCTACACCTTC,CASGPGQGSGYTF
.,.,TRBV10-3,TRBJ1-1,TGTGCCATCAGCCCTGGACAGAACACTGAAGCTTTCTTT,CAISPGQNTEAFF
.,.,TRBV27,TRBJ1-5,TGTGCCAGCAGTTTATCCGGGGGAGGGGGGGGCAATCAGCCCCAGCATTTT,CASSLSGGGGGNQPQHF